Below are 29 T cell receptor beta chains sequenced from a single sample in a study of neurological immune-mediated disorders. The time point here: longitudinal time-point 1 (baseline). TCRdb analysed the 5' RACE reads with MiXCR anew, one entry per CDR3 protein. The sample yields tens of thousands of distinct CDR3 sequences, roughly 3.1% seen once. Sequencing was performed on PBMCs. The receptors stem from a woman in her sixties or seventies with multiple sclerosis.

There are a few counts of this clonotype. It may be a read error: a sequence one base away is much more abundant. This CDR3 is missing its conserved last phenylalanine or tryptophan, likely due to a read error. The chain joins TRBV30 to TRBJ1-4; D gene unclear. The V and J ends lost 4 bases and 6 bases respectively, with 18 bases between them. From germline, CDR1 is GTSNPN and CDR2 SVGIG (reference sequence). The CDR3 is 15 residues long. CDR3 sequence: CAWTKPQDLDEKLFV. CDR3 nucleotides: TGTGCCTGGACCAAGCCCCAGGATTTGGATGAAAAACTGTTTGTT.

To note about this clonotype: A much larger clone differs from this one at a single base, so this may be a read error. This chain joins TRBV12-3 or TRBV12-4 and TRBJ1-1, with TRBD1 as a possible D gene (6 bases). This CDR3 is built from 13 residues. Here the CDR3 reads CVSSDRRNTEAFF. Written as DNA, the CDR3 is TGTGTCAGCAGTGACAGGCGGAACACTGAAGCTTTCTTT.

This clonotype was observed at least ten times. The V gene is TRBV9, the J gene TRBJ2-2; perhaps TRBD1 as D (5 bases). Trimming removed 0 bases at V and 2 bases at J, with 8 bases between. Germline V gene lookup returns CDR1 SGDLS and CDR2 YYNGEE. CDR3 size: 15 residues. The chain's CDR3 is CASSVDRKNTGELFF. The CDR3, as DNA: TGTGCCAGCAGCGTAGACAGGAAAAACACCGGGGAGCTGTTTTTT.

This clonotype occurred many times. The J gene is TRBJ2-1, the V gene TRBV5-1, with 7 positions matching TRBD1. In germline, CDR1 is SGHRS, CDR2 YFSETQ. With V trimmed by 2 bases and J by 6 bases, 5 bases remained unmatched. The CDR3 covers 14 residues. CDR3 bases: TGCGCCAGCAGCTTAGGGGGCGCGAGCAATGAGCAGTTCTTC. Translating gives CASSLGGASNEQFF.

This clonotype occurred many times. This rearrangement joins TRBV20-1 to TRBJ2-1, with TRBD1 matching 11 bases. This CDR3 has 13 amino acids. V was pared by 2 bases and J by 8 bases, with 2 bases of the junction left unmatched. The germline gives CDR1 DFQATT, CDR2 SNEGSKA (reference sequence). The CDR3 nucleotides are TGCAGTGCTAGAAGGACAGGGGGCCATGAGCAGTTCTTC. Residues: CSARRTGGHEQFF.

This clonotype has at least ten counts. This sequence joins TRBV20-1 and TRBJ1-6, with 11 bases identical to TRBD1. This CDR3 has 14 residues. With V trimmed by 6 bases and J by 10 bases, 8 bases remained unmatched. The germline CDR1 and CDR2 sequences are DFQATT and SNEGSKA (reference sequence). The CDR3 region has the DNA TGCAGTGCCACCCGGACAGGGGGCGAATCACCCCTCCACTTT. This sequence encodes CSATRTGGESPLHF.

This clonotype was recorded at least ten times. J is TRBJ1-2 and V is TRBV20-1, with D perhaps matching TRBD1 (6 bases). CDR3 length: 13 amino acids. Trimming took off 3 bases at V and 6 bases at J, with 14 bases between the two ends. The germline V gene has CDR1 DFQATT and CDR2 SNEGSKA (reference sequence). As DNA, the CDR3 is TGCAGTGCTAGTGGGGGAAACAGGGATGGCTACACCTTC. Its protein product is CSASGGNRDGYTF.

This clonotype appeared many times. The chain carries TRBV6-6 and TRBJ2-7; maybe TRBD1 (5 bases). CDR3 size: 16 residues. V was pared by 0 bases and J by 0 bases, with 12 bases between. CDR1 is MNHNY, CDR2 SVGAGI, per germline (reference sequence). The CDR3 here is CASSYSRTPISYEQYF. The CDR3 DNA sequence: TGTGCCAGCAGTTACTCCCGGACACCCATCTCCTACGAGCAGTACTTC.

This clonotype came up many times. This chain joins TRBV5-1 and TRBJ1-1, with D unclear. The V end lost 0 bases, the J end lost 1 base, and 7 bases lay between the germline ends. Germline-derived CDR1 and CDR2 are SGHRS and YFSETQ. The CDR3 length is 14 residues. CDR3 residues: CASSLGPSNTEAFF. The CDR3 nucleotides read TGCGCCAGCAGCTTGGGACCGTCGAACACTGAAGCTTTCTTT.

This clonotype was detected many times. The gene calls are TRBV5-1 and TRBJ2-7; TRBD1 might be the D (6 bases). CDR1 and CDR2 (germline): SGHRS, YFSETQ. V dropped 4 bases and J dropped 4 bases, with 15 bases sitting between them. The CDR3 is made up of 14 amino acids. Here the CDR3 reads CASSPGTSRYEQYF. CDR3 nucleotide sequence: TGCGCCAGCAGCCCCGGGACATCCAGGTACGAGCAGTACTTC.

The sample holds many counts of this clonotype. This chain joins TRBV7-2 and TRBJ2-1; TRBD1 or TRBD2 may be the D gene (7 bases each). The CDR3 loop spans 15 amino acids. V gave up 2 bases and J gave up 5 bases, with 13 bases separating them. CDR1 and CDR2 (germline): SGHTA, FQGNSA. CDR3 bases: TGTGCCAGCAGCTTATTCCAGGGGGGGAACAATGAGCAGTTCTTC. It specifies CASSLFQGGNNEQFF.

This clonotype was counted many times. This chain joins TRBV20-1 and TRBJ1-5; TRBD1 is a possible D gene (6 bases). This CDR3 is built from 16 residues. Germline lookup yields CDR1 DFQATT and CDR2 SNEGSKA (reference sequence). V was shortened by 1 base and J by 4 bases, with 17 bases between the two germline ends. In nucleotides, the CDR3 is TGCAGTGCTAGAGGAGGGATAGGGACAAGAAATCAGCCCCAGCATTTT. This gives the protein CSARGGIGTRNQPQHF.

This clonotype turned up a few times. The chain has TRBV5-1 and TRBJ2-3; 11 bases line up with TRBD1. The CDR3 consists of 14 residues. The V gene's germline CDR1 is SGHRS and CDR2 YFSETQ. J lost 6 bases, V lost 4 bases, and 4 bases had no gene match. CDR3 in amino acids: CASSQDRGRDTQYF. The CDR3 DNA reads TGCGCCAGCAGCCAGGACAGGGGGCGTGATACGCAGTATTTT. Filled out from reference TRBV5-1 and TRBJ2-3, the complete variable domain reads KAGVTQTPRYLIKTRGQQVTLSCSPISGHRSVSWYQQTPGQGLQFLFEYFSETQRNKGNFPGRFSGRQFSNSRSEMNVSTLELGDSALYLCASSQDRGRDTQYFGPGTRLTVL.

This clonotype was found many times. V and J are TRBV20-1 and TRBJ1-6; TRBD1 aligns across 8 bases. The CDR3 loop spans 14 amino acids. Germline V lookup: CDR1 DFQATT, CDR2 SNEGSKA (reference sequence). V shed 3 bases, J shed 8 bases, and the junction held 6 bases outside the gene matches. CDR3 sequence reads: CSASQGAPDSPLHF. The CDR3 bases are TGCAGTGCTAGTCAGGGGGCGCCCGATTCACCCCTCCACTTT.

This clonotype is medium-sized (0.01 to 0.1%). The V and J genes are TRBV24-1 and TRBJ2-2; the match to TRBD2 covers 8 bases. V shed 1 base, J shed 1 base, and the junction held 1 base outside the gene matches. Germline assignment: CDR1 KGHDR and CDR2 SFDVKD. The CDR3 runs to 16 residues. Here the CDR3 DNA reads TGTGCCACCAGTGATTTCAGCGGGGGGAACACCGGGGAGCTGTTTTTT. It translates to CATSDFSGGNTGELFF.

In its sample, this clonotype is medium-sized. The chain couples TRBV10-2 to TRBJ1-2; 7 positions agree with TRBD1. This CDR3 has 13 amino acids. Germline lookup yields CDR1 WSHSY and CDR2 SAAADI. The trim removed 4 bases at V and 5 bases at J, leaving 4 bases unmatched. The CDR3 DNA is TGCGCCAGCAGTGGAACAGGGGAGTATGGCTACACCTTC. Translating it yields CASSGTGEYGYTF.

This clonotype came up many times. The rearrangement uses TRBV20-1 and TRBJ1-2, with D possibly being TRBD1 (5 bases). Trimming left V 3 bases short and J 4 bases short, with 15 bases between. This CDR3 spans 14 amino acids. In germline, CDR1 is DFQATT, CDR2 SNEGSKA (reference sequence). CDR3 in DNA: TGCAGTGCTAGGGACATCGCCGAGGCCTATGGCTACACCTTC. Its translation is CSARDIAEAYGYTF.

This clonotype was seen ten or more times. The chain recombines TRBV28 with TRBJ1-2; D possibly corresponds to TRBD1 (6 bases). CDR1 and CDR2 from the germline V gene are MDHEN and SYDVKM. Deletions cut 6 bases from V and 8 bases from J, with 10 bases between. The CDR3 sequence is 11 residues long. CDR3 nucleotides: TGTGCCAGCAGCCCAGGGGTAGGCTACACCTTC. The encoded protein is CASSPGVGYTF.

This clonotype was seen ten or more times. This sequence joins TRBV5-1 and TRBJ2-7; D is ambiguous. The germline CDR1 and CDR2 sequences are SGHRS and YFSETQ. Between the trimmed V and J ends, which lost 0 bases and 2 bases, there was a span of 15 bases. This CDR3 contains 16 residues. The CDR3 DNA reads TGCGCCAGCAGCTTGGGGGAAGCTAACCGCGCCTACGAGCAGTACTTC. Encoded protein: CASSLGEANRAYEQYF.

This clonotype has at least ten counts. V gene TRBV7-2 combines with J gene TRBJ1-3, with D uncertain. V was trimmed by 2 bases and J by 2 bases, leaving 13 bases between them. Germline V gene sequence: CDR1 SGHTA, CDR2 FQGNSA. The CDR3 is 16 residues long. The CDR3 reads CASSLNLGSAGNTIYF. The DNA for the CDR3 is TGTGCCAGCAGCTTAAATTTAGGATCCGCTGGAAACACCATATATTTT.

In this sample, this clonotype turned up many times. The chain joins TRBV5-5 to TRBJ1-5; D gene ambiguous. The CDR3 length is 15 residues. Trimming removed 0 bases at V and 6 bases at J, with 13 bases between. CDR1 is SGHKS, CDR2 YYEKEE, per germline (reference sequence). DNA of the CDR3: TGTGCCAGCAGCTTGGGCGGTAGGGAGAGTCAGCCCCAGCATTTT. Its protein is CASSLGGRESQPQHF.

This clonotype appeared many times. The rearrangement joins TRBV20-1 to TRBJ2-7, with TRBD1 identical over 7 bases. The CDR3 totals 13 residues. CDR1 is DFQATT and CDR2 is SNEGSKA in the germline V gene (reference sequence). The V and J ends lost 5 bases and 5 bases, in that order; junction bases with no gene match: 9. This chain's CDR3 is CSAPRQGVNEQYF. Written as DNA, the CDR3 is TGCAGTGCTCCCCGGCAGGGGGTCAACGAGCAGTACTTC.

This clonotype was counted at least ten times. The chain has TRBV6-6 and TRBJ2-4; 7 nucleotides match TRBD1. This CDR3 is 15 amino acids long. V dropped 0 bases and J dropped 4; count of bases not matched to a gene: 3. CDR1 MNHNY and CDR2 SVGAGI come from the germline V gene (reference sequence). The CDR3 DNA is TGTGCCAGCAGTTACTCGAGACAGGGTAAAAACATTCAGTACTTC. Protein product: CASSYSRQGKNIQYF.

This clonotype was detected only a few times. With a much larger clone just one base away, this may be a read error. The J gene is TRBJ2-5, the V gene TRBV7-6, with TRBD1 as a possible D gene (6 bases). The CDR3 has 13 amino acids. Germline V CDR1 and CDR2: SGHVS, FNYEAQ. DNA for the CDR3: TGTGCCAGCAGCCCCGTCAGGGGAGAGAACCAGTACTTC. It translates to CASSPVRGENQYF. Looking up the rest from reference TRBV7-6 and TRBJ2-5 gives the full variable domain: GAGVSQSPRYKVTKRGQDVALRCDPISGHVSLYWYRQALGQGPEFLTYFNYEAQQDKSGLPNDRFSAERPEGSISTLTIQRTEQRDSAMYRCASSPVRGENQYFGPGTRLLVL.

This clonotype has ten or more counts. The CDR3 spells CASSEAAYQETQYF. DNA for the CDR3: TGTGCCAGCAGTGAGGCCGCGTACCAAGAGACCCAGTACTTC. This sequence joins TRBV25-1 and TRBJ2-5; D gene uncertain. The CDR3 runs to 14 residues. Germline loops: CDR1 MGHDK, CDR2 SYGVNS. With 3 bases removed from V and 0 bases from J, the gap between germline ends came to 8 bases.

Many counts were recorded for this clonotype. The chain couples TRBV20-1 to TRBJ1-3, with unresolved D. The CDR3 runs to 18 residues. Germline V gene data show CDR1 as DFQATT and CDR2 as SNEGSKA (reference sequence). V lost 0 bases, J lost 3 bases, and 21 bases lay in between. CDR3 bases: TGCAGTGCTAGAGATACGGGCAGGACCTCAGCTTATGGAAACACCATATATTTT. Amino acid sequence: CSARDTGRTSAYGNTIYF.

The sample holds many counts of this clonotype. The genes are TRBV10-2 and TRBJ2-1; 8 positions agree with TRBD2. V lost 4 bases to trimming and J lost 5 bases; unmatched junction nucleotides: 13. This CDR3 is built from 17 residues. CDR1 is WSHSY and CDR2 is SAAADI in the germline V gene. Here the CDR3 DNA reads TGCGCCAGCAGTGGAATTTTGGGACTAGGGACGAACAATGAGCAGTTCTTC. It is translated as CASSGILGLGTNNEQFF.

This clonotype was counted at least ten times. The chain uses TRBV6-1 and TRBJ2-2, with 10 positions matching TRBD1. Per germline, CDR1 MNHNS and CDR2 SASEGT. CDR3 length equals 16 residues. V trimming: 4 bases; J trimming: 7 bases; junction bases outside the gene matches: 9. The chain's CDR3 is CASSAGTGVIGGELFF. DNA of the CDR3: TGTGCCAGCAGTGCCGGGACAGGGGTTATTGGCGGGGAGCTGTTTTTT.

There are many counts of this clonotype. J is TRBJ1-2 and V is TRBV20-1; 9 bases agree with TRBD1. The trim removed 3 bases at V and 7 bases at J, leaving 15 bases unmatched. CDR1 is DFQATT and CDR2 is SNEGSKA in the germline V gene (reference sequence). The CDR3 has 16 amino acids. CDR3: CSASRTGQGDPSGYTF. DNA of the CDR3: TGCAGTGCTAGTCGCACGGGACAGGGAGATCCAAGTGGCTACACCTTC.